These 30 T cell receptor beta chains originate from one sample sequenced in a study of blood T cell repertoires in COVID-19. The method was immunoSEQ multiplex PCR; TCRdb's version includes in-frame clones alone and lacks a portion of them. The sample has approximately 59,000 clones; 85% are singletons. Sequenced material: peripheral blood. These receptors were taken from a man between 35 and 55 years old with active COVID-19.

The gene calls are TRBV10-2 and TRBJ1-1; 7 bases match TRBD1. Trimming at V came to 5 bases and at J to 5 bases, leaving 5 bases not matched to a gene. CDR1 is WSHSY and CDR2 is SAAADI in the germline V gene. The CDR3 sequence is 13 residues long. CDR3 in amino acids: CASSNRGRTEAFF. As DNA, the CDR3 is TGCGCCAGCAGTAACAGGGGCAGGACTGAAGCTTTCTTT.

This clone was recorded a few times. The chain employs TRBV4-2 and TRBJ2-7, with 9 nucleotides matching TRBD2. The germline gives CDR1 LGHNA, CDR2 YNFKEQ. The CDR3 has 21 amino acids. The V segment lost 2 bases and the J segment 3 bases; nucleotides outside the gene matches: 23. The CDR3 loop reads CASSQPGLAEVREGLYYEQYF. The DNA of the CDR3 is TGTGCCAGCAGCCAACCGGGACTAGCTGAAGTGAGAGAAGGTCTCTACTACGAGCAGTACTTC.

This chain connects TRBV18 to TRBJ1-5; 8 positions match TRBD1. Germline trimming cut 1 base from V and 1 base from J; bases unmatched to any gene: 9. CDR3 length: 18 residues. From germline, CDR1 is KGHSH and CDR2 LQKENI. The CDR3 loop reads CASSPRGRGRESNQPQHF. CDR3 DNA sequence: TGTGCCAGCTCACCACGGGGCAGGGGGCGCGAGAGCAATCAGCCCCAGCATTTT. The whole variable domain, filled in from reference TRBV18 and TRBJ1-5, reads NAGVMQNPRHLVRRRGQEARLRCSPMKGHSHVYWYRQLPEEGLKFMVYLQKENIIDESGMPKERFSAEFPKEGPSILRIQQVVRGDSAAYFCASSPRGRGRESNQPQHFGDGTRLSIL.

The gene calls are TRBV2 and TRBJ2-1, with 8 bases fitting TRBD2. This CDR3 is built from 16 residues. CDR1 and CDR2 (germline): SNHLY, FYNNEI. With 7 bases clipped from V and 0 bases from J, the junction kept 8 bases outside the gene matches. In DNA, the CDR3 is TGTGCCAGCACTGGGAGTAGCGGGGTCTCCTACAATGAGCAGTTCTTC. This translates into CASTGSSGVSYNEQFF.

The chain couples TRBV3-1 (or the pseudogene TRBV3-2) to TRBJ2-3; D possibly corresponds to TRBD2 (5 bases). V lost 1 base, J lost 3 bases, and 5 bases lay in between. The germline CDR1 and CDR2 sequences are LGHDT and YNNKEL (reference sequence). The CDR3 covers 13 residues. Here the CDR3 reads CASSQGRTDTQYF. The CDR3 DNA follows: TGTGCCAGCAGCCAAGGGAGGACAGATACGCAGTATTTT.

This clone appeared once. The V call is TRBV3-1 (or the pseudogene TRBV3-2), the J call TRBJ1-5, with TRBD1 matching 8 bases. V lost 1 base and J lost 4; bases outside the gene matches: 12. CDR3 length: 18 residues. Germline loops: CDR1 LGHDT, CDR2 YNNKEL (reference sequence). The CDR3: CASSQGLAGGIGNQPQHF. The CDR3 coding sequence is TGTGCCAGCAGCCAAGGGCTTGCAGGGGGCATAGGGAATCAGCCCCAGCATTTT.

V is TRBV12-3 or TRBV12-4 and J is TRBJ1-2, with 7 bases aligning to TRBD1. The junction had 6 bases not matched to a gene; V was cut back by 6 bases and J by 8 bases. The CDR3 has 12 residues. The CDR3 nucleotides are TGTGCCAGCAGGCCCTACAGGGGAGGCTACACCTTC. Its translation: CASRPYRGGYTF.

Written as DNA, the CDR3 is TGTGCCAGCAGTCCAGGGCGGGAGTATACAGTCGTCCCCAATGAGCAGTTCTTC. Translation gives CASSPGREYTVVPNEQFF. This rearrangement joins TRBV6-6 to TRBJ2-1; TRBD2 matches at 7 bases. The CDR3 is 18 residues long. The V segment lost 5 bases and the J segment 6 bases; nucleotides outside the gene matches: 19. Germline values: CDR1 MNHNY, CDR2 SVGAGI (reference sequence).

The rearrangement links TRBV5-1 to TRBJ2-3; 9 bases are a match to TRBD2. Germline-derived CDR1 and CDR2 are SGHRS and YFSETQ. This CDR3 spans 14 amino acids. V was clipped by 4 bases and J by 5 bases; unmatched bases: 5. CDR3 in DNA: TGCGCCAGCAGCGGCGGGAGGGCCGAAGATACGCAGTATTTT. Amino acid sequence: CASSGGRAEDTQYF.

The CDR3 sequence is CASSLSTGLKVYEQYF. For the CDR3, the DNA is TGTGCCAGCAGTTTATCGACCGGACTTAAGGTCTACGAGCAGTACTTC. V is TRBV27 and J is TRBJ2-7; D is perhaps TRBD2 (5 bases). Germline-derived CDR1 and CDR2 are MNHEY and SMNVEV (reference sequence). The CDR3 totals 16 residues. The V end lost 0 bases, the J end lost 3 bases, and 15 bases lay between the germline ends.

V gene TRBV11-3 combines with J gene TRBJ2-2, with a weak D call TRBD1 (6 bases). V lost 4 bases and J 9 bases, leaving 9 bases between the germline ends. The CDR3 extends over 12 amino acids. Germline CDR1 and CDR2: SGHNT and YENEEA. The CDR3 DNA is TGTGCCAGCAGCTCCAGGGGTCGGGAGCTGTTTTTT. Its protein product is CASSSRGRELFF.

V gene TRBV19 combines with J gene TRBJ2-3; maybe TRBD1 (5 bases). V lost 0 bases and J 0 bases, leaving 10 bases between the germline ends. This CDR3 comprises 16 residues. Germline CDR1 and CDR2: LNHDA and SQIVND (reference sequence). DNA for the CDR3: TGTGCCAGTAGTATAGATCGACAGACTAGCACAGATACGCAGTATTTT. Encoded protein: CASSIDRQTSTDTQYF.

This clone was seen only a few times. J is TRBJ2-7 and V is TRBV4-2; D remains ambiguous. Per germline, CDR1 LGHNA and CDR2 YNFKEQ. V lost 0 bases and J 2 bases, leaving 8 bases between the germline ends. This CDR3 region has 14 residues. CDR3 region: CASSQDFPPYEQYF. The CDR3 DNA sequence: TGTGCCAGCAGCCAAGATTTTCCTCCCTACGAGCAGTACTTC.

The CDR3 coding sequence is TGTGCCAGCAGCCTTGGACTAGCGCAATATAATGAGCAGTTCTTC. Amino acids: CASSLGLAQYNEQFF. The chain combines TRBV11-3 with TRBJ2-1, with TRBD2 identical over 9 bases. Germline CDR1 is SGHNT and CDR2 is YENEEA. The CDR3 length is 15 residues. V was pared by 5 bases and J by 7 bases, with 9 bases of the junction left unmatched.

This clone was detected once. The DNA of the CDR3 is TGTGCCAGCCTCCTAGCCGTAGGGACTGAAGCTTTCTTT. This translates into CASLLAVGTEAFF. The chain carries TRBV6-5 and TRBJ1-1; D remains unclear. The V end was cut by 8 bases, the J end by 5 bases, with 15 bases between. From germline, CDR1 is MNHEY and CDR2 SVGAGI. The CDR3 extends over 13 amino acids.

In its sample, this clone was seen many times. The gene calls are TRBV24-1 and TRBJ2-5; no clear D gene. Deletions cut 4 bases from V and 2 bases from J, with 4 bases between. This CDR3 has 12 amino acids. The germline CDR1 and CDR2 sequences are KGHDR and SFDVKD. The CDR3 region has the DNA TGTGCCACCAGTGACTATCAAGAGACCCAGTACTTC. Its translation is CATSDYQETQYF.

This clone was seen only a few times. The CDR3 protein is CASSYTTIGPSGRHIQYF. For the CDR3, the DNA is TGTGCCAGCAGTTACACCACAATCGGTCCTAGCGGGAGACACATTCAGTACTTC. This rearrangement joins TRBV7-9 to TRBJ2-4, with 10 bases that match TRBD2. Germline trimming cut 6 bases from V and 8 bases from J; bases unmatched to any gene: 19. The CDR3 runs to 18 residues. CDR1 and CDR2 from the germline V gene are SEHNR and FQNEAQ (reference sequence).

This chain connects TRBV7-9 to TRBJ2-1; D gene uncertain. The CDR3 length is 15 residues. Germline assignment: CDR1 SEHNR and CDR2 FQNEAQ (reference sequence). V lost 2 bases to trimming and J lost 2 bases, with 10 bases between them. The DNA of the CDR3 is TGTGCCAGCAGCTTAATCTCAGGCCCCTACAATGAGCAGTTCTTC. Its protein is CASSLISGPYNEQFF.

The V call is TRBV5-6, the J call TRBJ2-7, with D perhaps TRBD1 (6 bases). Germline V gene data show CDR1 as SGHDT and CDR2 as YYEEEE. Trimming removed 1 base from V and 3 bases from J, with 11 bases in between. The CDR3 has 14 residues. CDR3 sequence: CASSLFDRYYEQYF. CDR3 bases: TGTGCCAGCAGCTTGTTTGACAGGTACTACGAGCAGTACTTC.

V usage is TRBV28 and J usage is TRBJ2-1; a possible D gene is TRBD2 (5 bases). The CDR3 runs 13 residues. Germline assignment: CDR1 MDHEN and CDR2 SYDVKM. V dropped 1 base and J dropped 8 bases, with 9 bases sitting between them. CDR3 region: CASSLSEGYEQFF. The DNA for the CDR3 is TGTGCCAGCAGTTTATCCGAGGGCTATGAGCAGTTCTTC.

The rearrangement links TRBV28 to TRBJ2-1, with 12 nucleotides matching TRBD1. Germline CDR1 reads MDHEN; CDR2 reads SYDVKM. J lost 7 bases, V lost 6 bases, and 10 bases had no gene match. There are 16 residues in the CDR3. The CDR3 DNA sequence: TGTGCCAGCAGGCGACTCCGGGACAGGGGGCGGAATGAGCAGTTCTTC. Encoded protein: CASRRLRDRGRNEQFF.

V gene TRBV5-4 combines with J gene TRBJ2-1, with 7 positions matching TRBD1. This CDR3 has 19 residues. Germline V gene data show CDR1 as SGHNT and CDR2 as YYREEE (reference sequence). V shed 4 bases, J shed 7 bases, and the junction held 23 bases outside the gene matches. CDR3 protein: CASSRGTAVSPLSGNEQFF. The CDR3 DNA follows: TGTGCCAGCAGCCGAGGGACAGCCGTCTCACCACTATCAGGGAATGAGCAGTTCTTC.

This sequence joins TRBV15 and TRBJ2-3; 11 bases are shared with TRBD2. This CDR3 has 14 residues. With V trimmed by 8 bases and J by 7 bases, 8 bases remained unmatched. Per the germline V gene, CDR1 is LNHNV and CDR2 is YYDKDF (reference sequence). The CDR3 is CATQLAGDYHTQYF. Here the CDR3 DNA reads TGTGCCACCCAACTAGCGGGAGATTACCATACGCAGTATTTT.

The chain is built from TRBV27 and TRBJ1-2; no firm D call. The CDR3 has 15 amino acids. V was cut by 3 bases and J by 1 base, with 12 bases left in between. Germline CDR1 and CDR2: MNHEY and SMNVEV (reference sequence). The CDR3 here is CASSLRRSLNYGYTF. DNA for the CDR3: TGTGCCAGCAGTTTGCGGAGGAGCCTTAACTATGGCTACACCTTC.

The V gene is TRBV9, the J gene TRBJ2-1; 9 bases are shared with TRBD2. CDR3 length: 12 amino acids. With V trimmed by 0 bases and J by 15 bases, 4 bases remained unmatched. Germline CDR1 is SGDLS and CDR2 is YYNGEE. CDR3 in DNA: TGTGCCAGCAGCGTAGGTGGGACTAGCCTGTTCTTC. Its protein product is CASSVGGTSLFF.

The chain joins TRBV27 to TRBJ2-7, with D possibly matching TRBD2 (5 bases). V lost 6 bases and J 3 bases, leaving 18 bases between the germline ends. This CDR3 region has 15 residues. Germline assignment: CDR1 MNHEY and CDR2 SMNVEV (reference sequence). The CDR3 sequence is CASSQKPDRGYEQYF. CDR3 sequence (DNA): TGTGCCAGCAGCCAAAAACCCGACCGGGGCTACGAGCAGTACTTC.

DNA for the CDR3: TGTGCCAGCAGTTCACAGCTAAAAAACATTCAGTACTTC. Amino acids: CASSSQLKNIQYF. The chain links TRBV28 to TRBJ2-4; no definite D call. Trimming took 4 bases from V and 4 from J, leaving 8 bases between them. The CDR3 is 13 residues long. From germline, CDR1 is MDHEN and CDR2 SYDVKM.

The chain links TRBV4-2 to TRBJ2-1; D remains unclear. This CDR3 region has 12 residues. CDR1 and CDR2 from the germline V gene are LGHNA and YNFKEQ. The V and J ends lost 0 bases and 8 bases respectively, with 5 bases between them. The CDR3: CASSQDPDEQFF. The CDR3 nucleotides read TGTGCCAGCAGCCAAGATCCAGATGAGCAGTTCTTC.

The V call is TRBV7-2, the J call TRBJ1-6; D is perhaps TRBD1 (6 bases). The germline CDR1 and CDR2 sequences are SGHTA and FQGNSA. CDR3 length: 14 amino acids. V was trimmed by 5 bases and J by 10 bases, leaving 15 bases between them. This chain's CDR3 is CASSPNRVDSPLHF. In DNA form, the CDR3 reads TGTGCCAGCAGCCCCAACAGGGTGGACTCACCCCTCCACTTT.

V is TRBV24-1 and J is TRBJ2-1; 13 positions agree with TRBD2. CDR1 KGHDR and CDR2 SFDVKD come from the germline V gene. This CDR3 comprises 16 residues. The junction had 2 bases not matched to a gene; V was cut back by 1 base and J by 6 bases. As DNA, the CDR3 is TGTGCCACCAGTGATTTCGGACTAGCGGGAGTCAATGAGCAGTTCTTC. Its protein is CATSDFGLAGVNEQFF.